This TCR beta chain came from a study of blood T cells in healthy people across ages. Whole-study findings and limits: Expanded clonotype changes were possibly confounded by unknown donor CMV status.

They isolated at least 6 million PBMCs from each sample. Of note for this clonotype: What it binds is unknown.

A sample-barcoded 5' primer and a J-beta primer mix were used in a second PCR of roughly 7 to 11 cycles. Each of the cDNA molecules was tagged by a template-switch adaptor with 12 random nucleotides. Each sample yielded at least 2.5 million CDR3-containing paired-end reads. TCRdb fed the 5' RACE reads into MiXCR, producing one record per CDR3 protein. The sample lists about 900,000 distinct CDR3 sequences; 62% were seen once. Trimming took 0 bases from V and 9 from J; bases not matched to a gene: 5. Germline V CDR1 and CDR2: SGHRS, YFSETQ. The CDR3 runs 15 residues. The gene calls are TRBV5-1 and TRBJ1-6; 8 bases fit TRBD1. The receptor's source is a man aged 30 to 45 in good health. Sequencing was done on a sample of blood. The CDR3 loop is CASSLAETGVSPLHF. CDR3 bases: TGCGCCAGCAGCTTGGCGGAGACAGGGGTTTCACCCCTCCACTTT.